The T cell receptor beta chain described here comes from a study of blood T cell repertoires in COVID-19. On the study more broadly: Researchers got acute and convalescent COVID-19 samples from the United States, Italy and Spain. PBMCs, B-cell-depleted T cells, or T cells provided the cDNA or gDNA that made up the material.

Germline CDR1 SGHRS, CDR2 YFSETQ. Trimming left V 1 base short and J 7 bases short, with 9 bases between. The CDR3 has 12 amino acids. Per the original methods: Amplification with reference gene primers provided the estimates of nucleated cell counts. TCRdb's table, derived via immunoSEQ multiplex PCR, lists solely in-frame clones and lacks some. V and J calls and clone size are as listed in that table; D and trimming were resolved from the DNA. The sample shows fewer than 65,000 clones, approximately 91% of them seen only once. Sample: peripheral blood. The genes are TRBV5-1 and TRBJ2-7; D is unclear. This TCR was sampled from a woman aged 55-69 years with active or convalescent COVID-19. As DNA, the CDR3 is TGCGCCAGCAGCTTGCCCGGAGAAGAGCAGTACTTC. Residues: CASSLPGEEQYF.